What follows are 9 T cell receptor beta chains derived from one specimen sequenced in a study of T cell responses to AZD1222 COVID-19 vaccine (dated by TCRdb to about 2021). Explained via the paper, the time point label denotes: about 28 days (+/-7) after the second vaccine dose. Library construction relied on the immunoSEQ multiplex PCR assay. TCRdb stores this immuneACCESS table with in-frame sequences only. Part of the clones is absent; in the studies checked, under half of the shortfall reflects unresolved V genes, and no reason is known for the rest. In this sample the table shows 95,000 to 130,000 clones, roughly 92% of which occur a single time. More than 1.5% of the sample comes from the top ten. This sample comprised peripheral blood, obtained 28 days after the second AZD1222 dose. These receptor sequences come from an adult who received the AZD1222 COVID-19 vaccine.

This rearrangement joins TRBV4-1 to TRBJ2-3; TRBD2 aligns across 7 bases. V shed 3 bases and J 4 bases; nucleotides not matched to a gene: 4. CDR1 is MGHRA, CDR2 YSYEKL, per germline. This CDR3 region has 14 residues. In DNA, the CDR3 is TGCGCCAGCAGCCAGGCGGGAGTGGCAGATACGCAGTATTTT. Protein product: CASSQAGVADTQYF.

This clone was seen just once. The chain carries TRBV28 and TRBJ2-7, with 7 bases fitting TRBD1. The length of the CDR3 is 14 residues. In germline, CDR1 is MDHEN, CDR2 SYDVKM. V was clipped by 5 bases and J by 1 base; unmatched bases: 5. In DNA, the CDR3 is TGTGCCAGCAGTAGCGGACAGGCGTCCTACGAGCAGTACTTC. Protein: CASSSGQASYEQYF.

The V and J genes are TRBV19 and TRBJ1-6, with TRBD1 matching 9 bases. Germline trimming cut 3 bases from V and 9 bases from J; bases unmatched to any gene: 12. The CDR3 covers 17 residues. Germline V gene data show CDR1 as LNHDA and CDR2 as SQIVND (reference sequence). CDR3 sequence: CASSIPAGQGFGSPLHF. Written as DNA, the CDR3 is TGTGCCAGTAGTATCCCCGCGGGACAGGGATTTGGTTCACCCCTCCACTTT.

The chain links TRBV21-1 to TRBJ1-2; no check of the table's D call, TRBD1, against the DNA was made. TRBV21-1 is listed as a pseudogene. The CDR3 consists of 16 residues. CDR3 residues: CASSKERSGGGYGYTF. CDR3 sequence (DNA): TGTGCCAGCAGCAAAGAGAGGTCAGGGGGCGGCTATGGCTACACCTTC.

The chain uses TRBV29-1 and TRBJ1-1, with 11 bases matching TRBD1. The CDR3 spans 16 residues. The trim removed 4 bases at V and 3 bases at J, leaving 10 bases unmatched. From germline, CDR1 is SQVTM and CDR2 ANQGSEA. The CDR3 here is CSVASRDRGFDTEAFF. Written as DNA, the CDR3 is TGCAGCGTTGCCTCCCGGGACAGGGGGTTTGACACTGAAGCTTTCTTT. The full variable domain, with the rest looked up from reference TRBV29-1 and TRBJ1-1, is SAVISQKPSRDICQRGTSLTIQCQVDSQVTMMFWYRQQPGQSLTLIATANQGSEATYESGFVIDKFPISRPNLTFSTLTVSNMSPEDSSIYLCSVASRDRGFDTEAFFGQGTRLTVV.

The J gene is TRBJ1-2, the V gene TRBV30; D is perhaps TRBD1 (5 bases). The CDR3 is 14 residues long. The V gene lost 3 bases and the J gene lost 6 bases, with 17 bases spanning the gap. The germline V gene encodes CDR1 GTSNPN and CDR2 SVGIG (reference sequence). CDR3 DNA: TGTGCCTGGAGCGTGACCCCGGTACAGGATGGCTACACCTTC. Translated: CAWSVTPVQDGYTF.

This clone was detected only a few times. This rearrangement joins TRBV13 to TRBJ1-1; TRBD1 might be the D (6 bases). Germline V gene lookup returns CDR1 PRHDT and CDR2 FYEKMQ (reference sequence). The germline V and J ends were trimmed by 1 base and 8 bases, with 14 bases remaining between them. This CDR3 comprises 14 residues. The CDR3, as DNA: TGTGCCAGCAGCTTAGAACTGGGGGCGGGGGAAGCTTTCTTT. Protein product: CASSLELGAGEAFF.

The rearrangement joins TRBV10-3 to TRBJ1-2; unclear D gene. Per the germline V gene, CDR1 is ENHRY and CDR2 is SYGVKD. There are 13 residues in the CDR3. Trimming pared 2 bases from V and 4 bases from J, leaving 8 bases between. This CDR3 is CAISEPTVYGYTF. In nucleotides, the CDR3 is TGTGCCATCAGTGAGCCGACGGTCTATGGCTACACCTTC.

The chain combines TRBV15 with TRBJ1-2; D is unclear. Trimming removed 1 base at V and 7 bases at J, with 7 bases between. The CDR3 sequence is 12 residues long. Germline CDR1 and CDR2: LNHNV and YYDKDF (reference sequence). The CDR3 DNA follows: TGTGCCACCAGCAGAGTTTCAGGTGGCTACACCTTC. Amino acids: CATSRVSGGYTF. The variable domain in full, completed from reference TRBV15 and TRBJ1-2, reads DAMVIQNPRYQVTQFGKPVTLSCSQTLNHNVMYWYQQKSSQAPKLLFHYYDKDFNNEADTPDNFQSRRPNTSFCFLDIRSPGLGDTAMYLCATSRVSGGYTFGSGTRLTVV.